Following are 19 T cell receptor beta chains from one sample sequenced in a study of spatial heterogeneity in lung cancer. Time point noted: blood at routine non-recurrence follow-up after resection. Each CDR3 protein is one row after TCRdb ran MiXCR on the 5' RACE reads. The sample has roughly 120,000 distinct CDR3 sequences, less than 14% seen once. The sequencing used PBMCs, collected at follow-up. These receptors originate from a female donor with early-stage non-small cell lung cancer.

The V and J genes are TRBV20-1 and TRBJ2-1; D gene unclear. Germline CDR1 DFQATT, CDR2 SNEGSKA (reference sequence). CDR3 size: 14 residues. Trimming left V 3 bases short and J 7 bases short, with 16 bases between. The CDR3 is CSASEARFRNEQFF. The DNA of the CDR3 is TGCAGTGCTAGTGAGGCCCGGTTTCGGAATGAGCAGTTCTTC.

The chain carries TRBV9 and TRBJ2-1; 13 bases are shared with TRBD2. The CDR3 is 15 amino acids. Germline CDR1 reads SGDLS; CDR2 reads YYNGEE. V shed 6 bases, J shed 8 bases, and the junction held 8 bases outside the gene matches. The CDR3 reads CASTTYGLAGDEQFF. DNA of the CDR3: TGTGCCAGCACCACTTATGGACTAGCGGGAGATGAGCAGTTCTTC.

The chain carries TRBV5-1 and TRBJ2-7; TRBD1 is a possible D gene (6 bases). Germline CDR1 and CDR2: SGHRS and YFSETQ. The CDR3 consists of 13 residues. Trimming left V 4 bases short and J 3 bases short, with 11 bases between. The CDR3 DNA follows: TGCGCCAGCAGCAGGACAGTTAACTACGAGCAGTACTTC. The encoded protein is CASSRTVNYEQYF.

This rearrangement joins TRBV24-1 to TRBJ2-2; TRBD2 agrees at 12 bases. V was pared by 7 bases and J by 2 bases, with 10 bases of the junction left unmatched. The CDR3 covers 18 residues. CDR1 is KGHDR and CDR2 is SFDVKD in the germline V gene. The CDR3 DNA sequence: TGTGCCACCAGATTGCCCGGACTAGCGGGATCCAACACCGGGGAGCTGTTTTTT. The encoded protein is CATRLPGLAGSNTGELFF.

The rearrangement joins TRBV20-1 to TRBJ2-2; D gene unclear. Trimming removed 5 bases from V and 6 bases from J, with 13 bases in between. The CDR3 loop spans 13 amino acids. The germline CDR1 and CDR2 sequences are DFQATT and SNEGSKA (reference sequence). The CDR3 is CSARRPPAGELFF. DNA for the CDR3: TGCAGTGCTCGGCGCCCACCCGCCGGGGAGCTGTTTTTT.

This clonotype has at least ten counts. V usage is TRBV12-3 or TRBV12-4 and J usage is TRBJ1-1; the D gene is possibly TRBD1 (5 bases). Trimming took off 7 bases at V and 2 bases at J, with 17 bases between the two ends. CDR3 length: 15 residues. The CDR3 spells CASTAQRGANTEAFF. In nucleotides, the CDR3 is TGTGCCAGCACCGCACAGCGGGGCGCCAACACTGAAGCTTTCTTT.

This clonotype was recorded many times. The chain recombines TRBV28 with TRBJ2-7, with unresolved D. This CDR3 has 12 amino acids. The germline gives CDR1 MDHEN, CDR2 SYDVKM. V was cut by 2 bases and J by 11 bases, with 13 bases left in between. CDR3 DNA sequence: TGTGCCAGCAGTTTAAGTTTTGGCGGAGAGTACTTC. The encoded protein is CASSLSFGGEYF.

The CDR3 nucleotides are TGTGCCAGCAGCAAAAGCCCCGACAGGGTTGTCGAGCAGTACTTC. Translation gives CASSKSPDRVVEQYF. J is TRBJ2-7 and V is TRBV6-5, with 7 bases fitting TRBD1. The CDR3 runs to 15 residues. The junction had 14 bases not matched to a gene; V was cut back by 6 bases and J by 6 bases. CDR1 and CDR2 from the germline V gene are MNHEY and SVGAGI.

This chain connects TRBV6-5 to TRBJ2-3; D gene unclear. The CDR3 loop spans 15 amino acids. V was trimmed by 2 bases and J by 5 bases, leaving 14 bases between them. Germline CDR1 is MNHEY and CDR2 is SVGAGI. The CDR3 nucleotides are TGTGCCAGCAGTTACGGACGATTTTATCTAGATACGCAGTATTTT. It specifies CASSYGRFYLDTQYF.

This clonotype was found a few times. This chain links TRBV24-1 with TRBJ2-1, with 10 bases fitting TRBD2. CDR1 and CDR2 (germline): KGHDR, SFDVKD. Losses at the gene ends were 3 bases for V and 5 bases for J; bases not matched to a gene: 6. CDR3 size: 16 residues. In DNA form, the CDR3 reads TGTGCCACCAGTGATCCTTCGACTAGCGGGCACAATGAGCAGTTCTTC. It yields the protein CATSDPSTSGHNEQFF.

The chain is built from TRBV12-3 or TRBV12-4 and TRBJ1-1; D is perhaps TRBD1 (6 bases). The CDR3 runs to 14 residues. Trimming left V 6 bases short and J 11 bases short, with 22 bases between. The CDR3 DNA reads TGTGCCAGCAGACTGCAAAAAGGGGGGATAGGCGCTTTCTTT. Its protein is CASRLQKGGIGAFF.

The CDR3 spells CATSDPPSRSLGGELFF. Here the CDR3 DNA reads TGTGCCACCAGTGATCCACCATCCCGTTCGTTGGGCGGGGAGCTGTTTTTT. The chain employs TRBV24-1 and TRBJ2-2; D is undetermined. The V end lost 3 bases, the J end lost 7 bases, and 20 bases lay between the germline ends. The CDR3 runs to 17 residues. Germline CDR1 reads KGHDR; CDR2 reads SFDVKD.

In its sample, this clonotype was seen a few times. The V gene is TRBV7-2, the J gene TRBJ1-5; D unresolved. V was clipped by 4 bases and J by 5 bases, with 9 bases between them. Germline CDR1 and CDR2: SGHTA and FQGNSA. The CDR3 contains 13 residues. The CDR3 DNA follows: TGTGCCAGCAGCTCCCAGACTGATCAGCCCCAGCATTTT. This encodes CASSSQTDQPQHF.

This clonotype was recorded many times. The V call is TRBV7-2, the J call TRBJ2-3; D is perhaps TRBD1 (5 bases). Between the trimmed V and J ends, which lost 6 bases and 0 bases, there was a span of 13 bases. Germline V gene sequence: CDR1 SGHTA, CDR2 FQGNSA. The CDR3 runs 15 residues. The CDR3 nucleotides read TGTGCCAGCAGGGTTCAGGGCGGTAGCACAGATACGCAGTATTTT. It translates to CASRVQGGSTDTQYF.

This sequence joins TRBV4-2 and TRBJ2-3; D possibly corresponds to TRBD2 (5 bases). This CDR3 is 17 amino acids long. The V gene's germline CDR1 is LGHNA and CDR2 YNFKEQ. V was clipped by 4 bases and J by 0 bases, with 17 bases between them. CDR3 DNA sequence: TGTGCCAGCAGCCGACGGGGAAATAGGGAAAGCACAGATACGCAGTATTTT. It codes for CASSRRGNRESTDTQYF.

This clonotype was seen a single time. V gene TRBV7-8 combines with J gene TRBJ2-3; D is possibly TRBD2 (6 bases). The CDR3 sequence is 15 residues long. Trimming left V 1 base short and J 3 bases short, with 11 bases between. CDR1 and CDR2 from the germline V gene are SGHVS and FQNEAQ. CDR3 bases: TGTGCCAGCAGCTTAGACGGGAGTAAGACAGATACGCAGTATTTT. Its translation is CASSLDGSKTDTQYF. The entire variable domain, with the rest obtained from reference TRBV7-8 and TRBJ2-3, is as follows: GAGVSQSPRYKVAKRGQDVALRCDPISGHVSLFWYQQALGQGPEFLTYFQNEAQLDKSGLPSDRFFAERPEGSVSTLKIQRTQQEDSAVYLCASSLDGSKTDTQYFGPGTRLTVL.

The V call is TRBV7-2, the J call TRBJ1-3; TRBD1 might be the D (5 bases). V shed 5 bases and J shed 0 bases, with 14 bases lying between them. CDR1 SGHTA and CDR2 FQGNSA come from the germline V gene. The CDR3 extends over 16 amino acids. CDR3 region: CASSPWGGGSGNTIYF. The CDR3, as DNA: TGTGCCAGCAGCCCATGGGGGGGAGGCTCTGGAAACACCATATATTTT.

This chain uses TRBV7-9 with TRBJ1-2; D might be TRBD1 (5 bases). Trimming removed 4 bases at V and 2 bases at J, with 8 bases between. CDR1 is SEHNR and CDR2 is FQNEAQ in the germline V gene (reference sequence). CDR3 length equals 13 residues. CDR3: CASSWDPNYGYTF. In nucleotides, the CDR3 is TGTGCCAGCAGCTGGGACCCAAACTATGGCTACACCTTC.

This clonotype was detected ten times or more. The rearrangement uses TRBV10-3 and TRBJ1-2; 9 bases line up with TRBD1. The CDR3 spans 14 residues. V was clipped by 7 bases and J by 7 bases; unmatched bases: 10. Germline V gives CDR1 ENHRY, CDR2 SYGVKD. The CDR3 reads CAIKYSGQGSGYTF. The CDR3 nucleotides are TGTGCCATCAAGTACTCGGGACAGGGAAGTGGCTACACCTTC.